The rows below give T cell receptor beta chains drawn from one sample of a study of blood T cells in healthy people across ages. TCRdb re-called the 5' RACE reads with MiXCR, one entry per CDR3 protein. There are about 1.6 million distinct CDR3 sequences in the sample; around 35% occur only once, and about 10% lies in the top ten. Sequenced: blood. These receptors all stem from a young woman in good health. Each CDR3 is given with its conserved first and last residue. D genes are given only for firm matches. Expanded clones get a size class; other rows say once, few or many, or leave the size out.

>TRBD2|TRBV5-1|TRBJ2-7|once
CASSAGLAGPCEQYF
TGCGCCAGCAGCGCCGGACTAGCGGGGCCCTGCGAGCAGTACTTC
>TRBD2|TRBV7-3|TRBJ2-1|few
CASSLKGRAPVLGNEQFF
TGTGCCAGCAGCTTAAAGGGGAGGGCCCCGGTTCTTGGCAATGAGCAGTTCTTC
>.|TRBV20-1|TRBJ2-7|few
CSAIWDQDYEQYF
TGCAGTGCTATCTGGGACCAAGACTACGAGCAGTACTTC
>TRBD1|TRBV27|TRBJ2-1|.
CASSLSLRGNDEQFF
TGTGCCAGCAGTTTATCCCTCAGGGGGAACGATGAGCAGTTCTTC
>.|TRBV27|TRBJ2-4|.
CASSPRPAKNIQYF
TGTGCCAGCAGTCCCCGACCAGCCAAAAACATTCAGTACTTC
>.|TRBV27|TRBJ1-5|.
CASRPLGGAGQPQHF
TGTGCCAGCAGACCCCTGGGGGGTGCGGGTCAGCCCCAGCATTTT
>.|TRBV7-7|TRBJ2-5|.
CASSPRMRGAGETQYF
TGTGCCAGCAGCCCACGGATGAGGGGGGCGGGGGAGACCCAGTACTTC
>TRBD1|TRBV4-2|TRBJ1-2|.
CASSHDRGLLDGYTF
TGTGCCAGCAGCCACGACAGGGGCCTCTTGGATGGCTACACCTTC
>.|TRBV15|TRBJ2-5|few
CTTSRGPETQYF
TGTACCACCAGCAGAGGCCCGGAGACCCAGTACTTC
>.|TRBV25-1|TRBJ1-1|.
CASSESGIGTEAFF
TGTGCCAGCAGTGAATCTGGTATCGGCACTGAAGCTTTCTTT
>TRBD1|TRBV27|TRBJ2-7|few
CASSRDRGPLGEQYF
TGTGCCAGCTCCCGGGACAGGGGGCCGTTGGGCGAGCAGTACTTC
>TRBD1|TRBV7-9|TRBJ2-7|.
CASSLALLNRDRVPYEQYF
TGTGCCAGCAGCTTAGCCTTACTAAATCGGGACAGGGTACCCTACGAGCAGTACTTC
>.|TRBV29-1|TRBJ1-6|.
CSVRSGFNSPLHF
TGCAGCGTTCGCTCTGGGTTTAATTCACCCCTCCACTTT
>.|TRBV20-1|TRBJ1-1|once
CSAGQPGTEAFF
TGCAGTGCTGGACAGCCGGGCACTGAAGCTTTCTTT
>TRBD1|TRBV6-5|TRBJ1-2|few
CASSYSDRGDGYTF
TGTGCCAGCAGTTACTCTGACAGGGGGGATGGCTACACCTTC
>TRBD2|TRBV27|TRBJ2-1|.
CASSTRTSGRAGNEQFF
TGTGCCAGCAGTACCCGGACTAGCGGGAGGGCAGGGAATGAGCAGTTCTTC
>.|TRBV27|TRBJ2-7|.
CASRSRGGPTPPSYEQYF
TGTGCCAGCAGGTCGAGAGGGGGGCCTACTCCACCCTCCTACGAGCAGTACTTC
>.|TRBV20-1|TRBJ1-6|few
CSAGGSYNSPLHF
TGCAGTGCTGGTGGCTCCTATAATTCACCCCTCCACTTT
>TRBD1|TRBV11-2|TRBJ2-5|.
CASSSVQGEIGETQYF
TGTGCCAGCAGCTCGGTACAGGGGGAAATAGGGGAGACCCAGTACTTC
>TRBD2|TRBV10-3|TRBJ2-1|.
CAIGWTGLAGGSGQFF
TGTGCCATCGGGTGGACCGGTCTAGCGGGGGGATCAGGGCAGTTCTTC
>TRBD1|TRBV9|TRBJ2-3|few
CASSVVGRGGGSTDTQYF
TGTGCCAGCAGCGTAGTAGGCCGAGGGGGCGGTAGCACAGATACGCAGTATTTT
>.|TRBV28|TRBJ1-2|.
CASSSPGAAYGYTF
TGTGCCAGCAGTTCCCCCGGAGCAGCCTATGGCTACACCTTC
>TRBD2|TRBV27|TRBJ2-3|.
CASSFSGSPDTQYF
TGTGCCAGCAGTTTTAGCGGGAGCCCAGATACGCAGTATTTT
>.|TRBV20-1|TRBJ2-4|.
CSARVGSSGNIQYF
TGCAGTGCTAGAGTTGGTAGTTCGGGAAACATTCAGTACTTC
>.|TRBV24-1|TRBJ2-6|.
CAAEGSEANVLTF
TGTGCCGCGGAGGGAAGCGAGGCCAACGTCCTGACTTTC
>TRBD1|TRBV28|TRBJ1-2|.
CASSLPEGQGSGYTF
TGTGCCAGCAGTTTGCCGGAGGGACAGGGAAGCGGCTACACCTTC
>TRBD2|TRBV11-2|TRBJ2-3|few
CASSLVKGLAGGQADTQYF
TGTGCCAGCAGCTTAGTGAAGGGACTAGCGGGGGGTCAAGCAGATACGCAGTATTTT
>TRBD2|TRBV7-8|TRBJ2-3|.
CASSFRLAGVTDTQYF
TGTGCCAGCAGCTTTCGACTAGCGGGAGTCACAGATACGCAGTATTTT
>.|TRBV20-1|TRBJ2-3|many
CSVHGASTDTQYF
TGCAGTGTCCACGGTGCTAGCACAGATACGCAGTATTTT
>TRBD2|TRBV2|TRBJ2-5|.
CAGLSSGGSGETQYF
TGTGCCGGGCTGTCTAGCGGGGGGTCGGGAGAGACCCAGTACTTC
>.|TRBV20-1|TRBJ2-4|.
CSVAGLPAVSKNIQYF
TGCAGTGTTGCCGGACTCCCTGCAGTTAGCAAAAACATTCAGTACTTC
>.|TRBV15|TRBJ1-1|few
CATSRDPVMNTEAFF
TGTGCCACCAGCAGAGATCCTGTTATGAACACTGAAGCTTTCTTT
>TRBD2|TRBV20-1|TRBJ2-2|.
CSTSGRVATGELFF
TGCAGTACTAGCGGCAGGGTAGCGACCGGGGAGCTGTTTTTT
>.|TRBV4-2|TRBJ2-6|.
CASSQDRSAASASGANVLTF
TGTGCCAGCAGCCAAGATCGGTCCGCCGCATCTGCCTCTGGGGCCAACGTCCTGACTTTC
>.|TRBV7-2|TRBJ2-7|.
CASSLELGVVYEQYF
TGTGCCAGCAGCTTAGAGTTAGGCGTAGTCTACGAGCAGTACTTC
>TRBD2|TRBV4-2|TRBJ2-3|.
CASSQDSAGVGITQYF
TGTGCCAGCAGCCAAGATAGTGCGGGGGTGGGTATTACGCAGTATTTT
>TRBD1|TRBV29-1|TRBJ1-2|few
CSVEEGARGYTF
TGCAGCGTTGAGGAGGGGGCGCGGGGCTACACCTTC
>.|TRBV2|TRBJ2-3|.
CASSGGRRTDTQYF
TGTGCCAGCAGTGGGGGGAGGCGTACAGATACGCAGTATTTT
>TRBD1|TRBV7-3|TRBJ2-3|.
CASSQQGAGVPDTQYF
TGTGCCAGCAGCCAACAGGGGGCGGGAGTTCCAGATACGCAGTATTTT
>.|TRBV6-2/TRBV6-3|TRBJ1-1|few
CASSNTRTVWYTEAFF
TGTGCCAGCAGCAACACCAGAACCGTTTGGTACACTGAAGCTTTCTTT
>.|TRBV27|TRBJ1-1|few
CASSFYGPNTEAFF
TGTGCCAGCAGTTTTTATGGCCCGAACACTGAAGCTTTCTTT
>.|TRBV4-1|TRBJ1-2|.
CASSQVLGYGYTF
TGCGCCAGCAGCCAAGTTCTGGGGTATGGCTACACCTTC
>TRBD1|TRBV7-9|TRBJ2-1|few
CASSLRQGSHNEQFF
TGTGCCAGCAGTTTAAGACAGGGGTCACACAATGAGCAGTTCTTC